These 32 T cell receptor beta chains originate from one sample sequenced in a study of T-cell memory formation after mild COVID-19. TCRdb re-called the 5' RACE reads through MiXCR, storing one row per CDR3 protein. This table holds 400,000 to 500,000 distinct CDR3 sequences, about 20% found once. The source material was PBMCs or a T cell subset sorted from them (not recorded which). The receptors derive from a man between 18 and 35 years old who had mild COVID-19 (a few samples of this study predate the infection). Cell type and time point are not known.

The genes are TRBV19 and TRBJ2-7, with 9 positions matching TRBD1. Germline trimming cut 6 bases from V and 4 bases from J; bases unmatched to any gene: 10. Per the germline V gene, CDR1 is LNHDA and CDR2 is SQIVND (reference sequence). The CDR3 has 15 residues. The CDR3, as DNA: TGTGCCAGTAGGGACAGGGGAGATCTCCCGTACGAGCAGTACTTC. Protein sequence: CASRDRGDLPYEQYF.

The chain is built from TRBV10-3 and TRBJ2-3, with TRBD2 matching 8 bases. Trimming took 3 bases from V and 11 from J; bases not matched to a gene: 10. Germline CDR1 is ENHRY and CDR2 is SYGVKD. The CDR3 has 14 residues. The CDR3 is CAISEMSIAGRQYF. DNA of the CDR3: TGTGCCATCAGTGAAATGAGCATAGCGGGGAGGCAGTATTTT.

The chain couples TRBV4-2 to TRBJ1-1; D remains unclear. Germline lookup yields CDR1 LGHNA and CDR2 YNFKEQ. The CDR3 extends over 20 amino acids. V dropped 0 bases and J dropped 6 bases, with 29 bases sitting between them. DNA for the CDR3: TGTGCCAGCAGCCAAGATCTTGATCAGGTATCAGGCAAGGTGTTCCCTGAAGCTTTCTTT. Translated, it gives CASSQDLDQVSGKVFPEAFF.

This clonotype was detected many times. The chain has TRBV6-1 and TRBJ2-7; possible D gene TRBD2, 6 bases. The CDR3 loop spans 15 amino acids. Trimming left V 1 base short and J 0 bases short, with 10 bases between. Germline V CDR1 and CDR2: MNHNS, SASEGT. CDR3 bases: TGTGCCAGCAGTGAAGGGGACTCGAGCTCCTACGAGCAGTACTTC. As protein: CASSEGDSSSYEQYF.

The V call is TRBV14, the J call TRBJ1-6; 8 bases align to TRBD1. The CDR3 is 15 residues long. CDR1 is SGHDN, CDR2 FVKESK, per germline. Trimming removed 1 base from V and 9 bases from J; junction bases left unmatched: 5. CDR3 bases: TGTGCCAGCAGCCAAGGGACAGGGACTGGTTCACCCCTCCACTTT. Translating it yields CASSQGTGTGSPLHF.

The CDR3 nucleotides read TGTGCCAGCAGTTACGCCTCCTGGAACAGGGAAGGCTACACCTTC. Its translation: CASSYASWNREGYTF. The chain couples TRBV6-5 to TRBJ1-2; a weak D match, TRBD1 (6 bases). From germline, CDR1 is MNHEY and CDR2 SVGAGI. Between the trimmed V and J ends, which lost 2 bases and 8 bases, there was a span of 18 bases. This CDR3 is 15 amino acids long.

The chain recombines TRBV2 with TRBJ1-6; possibly TRBD1 for D (5 bases). The germline V and J ends were trimmed by 7 bases and 3 bases, with 10 bases remaining between them. The CDR3 spans 14 residues. Germline loops: CDR1 SNHLY, CDR2 FYNNEI. CDR3 nucleotides: TGTGCCAGCAAGAGGGACCTCTATAATTCACCCCTCCACTTT. This gives the protein CASKRDLYNSPLHF.

This chain connects TRBV7-9 to TRBJ2-4; 8 bases match TRBD1. The CDR3 is 14 residues long. J lost 5 bases, V lost 3 bases, and 3 bases had no gene match. Germline V lookup: CDR1 SEHNR, CDR2 FQNEAQ (reference sequence). CDR3 loop: CASSFQGAENIQYF. CDR3 in DNA: TGTGCCAGCAGCTTTCAGGGGGCCGAAAACATTCAGTACTTC.

This clonotype was counted only a few times. The chain joins TRBV10-3 to TRBJ2-4; 8 nucleotides match TRBD1. The CDR3 runs 14 residues. Unmatched junction bases numbered 12, after V lost 10 bases and J lost 7 bases. Germline CDR1 is ENHRY and CDR2 is SYGVKD. The CDR3 nucleotides read TGTGCCACCCAAACCCAGGGGGCATGGAACATTCAGTACTTC. Encoded protein: CATQTQGAWNIQYF.

The rearrangement joins TRBV9 to TRBJ2-5; either TRBD1 or TRBD2 may fit D (5 bases each). The CDR3 length is 14 residues. Germline V CDR1 and CDR2: SGDLS, YYNGEE. Trimming took 5 bases from V and 9 from J, leaving 20 bases between them. This chain's CDR3 is CASSSSGGFVAQYF. For the CDR3, the DNA is TGTGCCAGCAGTAGTAGTGGGGGTTTCGTCGCCCAGTACTTC.

This clonotype was picked up many times. The V and J genes are TRBV21-1 and TRBJ2-7; the table's D call, TRBD1, has no DNA check behind it. TRBV21-1 is marked as a pseudogene. CDR3 size: 13 residues. The CDR3 loop is CASSRQDSYEQYF. CDR3 DNA sequence: TGTGCCAGCAGTCGACAGGATTCCTACGAGCAGTACTTC.

The chain is built from TRBV5-1 and TRBJ2-2; D remains ambiguous. Germline-derived CDR1 and CDR2 are SGHRS and YFSETQ. The CDR3 runs to 14 residues. Trimming left V 4 bases short and J 0 bases short, with 7 bases between. DNA of the CDR3: TGCGCCAGCAGCCCGACATCGAACACCGGGGAGCTGTTTTTT. Residues: CASSPTSNTGELFF.

This clonotype showed up just a few times. This rearrangement joins TRBV11-2 to TRBJ2-5; D is uncertain. CDR1 is SGHAT, CDR2 FQNNGV, per germline. Deletions cut 5 bases from V and 5 bases from J, with 12 bases between. The CDR3 is 13 residues long. For the CDR3, the DNA is TGTGCCAGCAGCCCCCTTGTCGGGGAGACCCAGTACTTC. It encodes CASSPLVGETQYF. The whole variable domain, remainder taken from reference TRBV11-2 and TRBJ2-5, is EAGVAQSPRYKIIEKRQSVAFWCNPISGHATLYWYQQILGQGPKLLIQFQNNGVVDDSQLPKDRFSAERLKGVDSTLKIQPAKLEDSAVYLCASSPLVGETQYFGPGTRLLVL.

This clonotype appeared a few times. The J gene is TRBJ2-5, the V gene TRBV18; 7 positions match TRBD2. Losses at the gene ends were 11 bases for V and 4 bases for J; bases not matched to a gene: 4. CDR3 size: 11 residues. Germline assignment: CDR1 KGHSH and CDR2 LQKENI. The CDR3 loop reads CAGREAETQYF. CDR3 DNA sequence: TGTGCCGGCCGGGAGGCAGAGACCCAGTACTTC. Filled out from reference TRBV18 and TRBJ2-5, the complete variable domain reads NAGVMQNPRHLVRRRGQEARLRCSPMKGHSHVYWYRQLPEEGLKFMVYLQKENIIDESGMPKERFSAEFPKEGPSILRIQQVVRGDSAAYFCAGREAETQYFGPGTRLLVL.

The gene calls are TRBV29-1 and TRBJ2-3, with D perhaps matching TRBD2 (6 bases). Germline V gene sequence: CDR1 SQVTM, CDR2 ANQGSEA. The V end was cut by 2 bases, the J end by 3 bases, with 9 bases between. The CDR3 sequence is 13 residues long. The CDR3 spells CSVEIGGTDTQYF. In DNA form, the CDR3 reads TGCAGCGTTGAAATCGGGGGTACAGATACGCAGTATTTT.

This clonotype showed up just a few times. The rearrangement uses TRBV2 and TRBJ1-5; D remains unclear. This CDR3 is built from 14 residues. Trimming shortened V by 2 bases and J by 0 bases, and 5 bases separated the two germline ends. Germline V gives CDR1 SNHLY, CDR2 FYNNEI. CDR3: CASSEQDSNQPQHF. CDR3 nucleotide sequence: TGTGCCAGCAGTGAACAGGATAGCAATCAGCCCCAGCATTTT.

A few counts support this clonotype. V and J are TRBV7-9 and TRBJ2-5; D ambiguous. The ends were cut back, 5 bases at V and 5 bases at J, with 9 bases in the middle. The germline CDR1 and CDR2 sequences are SEHNR and FQNEAQ (reference sequence). The CDR3 contains 12 residues. The CDR3 loop reads CASSGRTETQYF. The CDR3 DNA reads TGTGCCAGCAGCGGCCGGACGGAGACCCAGTACTTC.

Only a few counts were recorded for this clonotype. J is TRBJ2-1 and V is TRBV29-1; TRBD1 aligns across 10 bases. The germline V gene encodes CDR1 SQVTM and CDR2 ANQGSEA. Trimming at V came to 4 bases and at J to 16 bases, leaving 1 base not matched to a gene. The CDR3 length is 9 residues. Written as DNA, the CDR3 is TGCAGCGTTGGGGACAGGGGTTTCTTC. It translates to CSVGDRGFF.

This chain links TRBV29-1 with TRBJ1-2; D gene ambiguous. CDR1 and CDR2 from the germline V gene are SQVTM and ANQGSEA. The CDR3 is 14 residues long. V was shortened by 3 bases and J by 0 bases, with 11 bases between the two germline ends. CDR3 loop: CSVDLARSNYGYTF. The CDR3 nucleotides read TGCAGCGTTGACCTTGCCAGGTCTAACTATGGCTACACCTTC.

The rearrangement joins TRBV7-9 to TRBJ2-6; perhaps TRBD1 as D (5 bases). V was trimmed by 5 bases and J by 0 bases, leaving 14 bases between them. Germline CDR1 is SEHNR and CDR2 is FQNEAQ (reference sequence). CDR3 size: 17 residues. The CDR3 nucleotides read TGTGCCAGCAGCCAAAGGGGTCCCCCCTCTGGGGCCAACGTCCTGACTTTC. Translated, it gives CASSQRGPPSGANVLTF.

This clonotype was counted at least ten times. This chain connects TRBV12-3 or TRBV12-4 to TRBJ2-1, with a possible D match to TRBD2 (6 bases). Trimming removed 4 bases at V and 3 bases at J, with 10 bases between. The length of the CDR3 is 14 residues. The CDR3 region is CASSSGTYYNEQFF. For the CDR3, the DNA is TGTGCCAGCAGTTCGGGGACTTACTACAATGAGCAGTTCTTC.

This clonotype was observed a few times. The chain links TRBV11-3 to TRBJ1-1; D is unresolved. The CDR3 consists of 13 residues. Trimming removed 1 base at V and 6 bases at J, with 9 bases between. Germline CDR1 and CDR2: SGHNT and YENEEA. The CDR3 spells CASSLVVGAEAFF. The CDR3 DNA is TGTGCCAGCAGCTTAGTGGTGGGAGCTGAAGCTTTCTTT.

J is TRBJ2-1 and V is TRBV27; 9 nucleotides line up with TRBD2. Germline V gives CDR1 MNHEY, CDR2 SMNVEV (reference sequence). The CDR3 length is 15 residues. V was clipped by 5 bases and J by 6 bases; unmatched bases: 8. CDR3 in DNA: TGTGCCAGCAGTCTGGCTGCGGGGGGGCCCAATGAGCAGTTCTTC. Amino acid sequence: CASSLAAGGPNEQFF.

This clonotype has more than one count but fewer than ten. The V and J genes are TRBV30 and TRBJ2-4; D not certain. CDR3 size: 13 residues. Germline CDR1 GTSNPN, CDR2 SVGIG (reference sequence). Trimming stripped 3 bases from V and 0 bases from J, with 6 bases between. In DNA, the CDR3 is TGTGCCTGGAGCTCCTCAGCCAAAAACATTCAGTACTTC. Translating it yields CAWSSSAKNIQYF.

CDR3 amino acids: CASSPRGAANEKLFF. DNA for the CDR3: TGTGCCAGCAGCCCCCGCGGGGCCGCTAATGAAAAACTGTTTTTT. The chain recombines TRBV7-9 with TRBJ1-4; possibly TRBD1 for D (5 bases). This CDR3 spans 15 amino acids. Germline V gene sequence: CDR1 SEHNR, CDR2 FQNEAQ (reference sequence). V shed 5 bases and J shed 3 bases, with 13 bases lying between them.

This clonotype appeared a few times. The chain couples TRBV4-1 to TRBJ2-2; 7 positions agree with TRBD2. The germline gives CDR1 MGHRA, CDR2 YSYEKL. Unmatched junction bases numbered 11, after V lost 6 bases and J lost 7 bases. This CDR3 is built from 15 residues. The CDR3 loop is CASRPGRAGFGELFF. CDR3 coding DNA: TGCGCCAGCAGACCAGGGAGGGCCGGGTTCGGGGAGCTGTTTTTT.

The chain employs TRBV5-1 and TRBJ2-5; D perhaps matches TRBD2 (5 bases). The CDR3 is made up of 12 amino acids. Germline V gives CDR1 SGHRS, CDR2 YFSETQ. CDR3 bases: TGCGGCTCAAGGAGGTTCCAAGAGACCCAGTACTTC. Amino acid sequence: CGSRRFQETQYF.

The chain couples TRBV20-1 to TRBJ1-1, with a weak D call TRBD1 (6 bases). Germline V gene sequence: CDR1 DFQATT, CDR2 SNEGSKA (reference sequence). The CDR3 sequence is 13 residues long. The V end was cut by 5 bases, the J end by 1 base, with 11 bases between. CDR3 DNA: TGCAGTGCTGGGGGCAGGGCGAACACTGAAGCTTTCTTT. This gives the protein CSAGGRANTEAFF.

V and J are TRBV6-6 and TRBJ2-7, with 8 nucleotides matching TRBD2. The V and J ends lost 5 bases and 2 bases, in that order; junction bases with no gene match: 11. Germline values: CDR1 MNHNY, CDR2 SVGAGI (reference sequence). CDR3 length: 16 amino acids. The CDR3 here is CASSPRGGRGTYEQYV. The CDR3 nucleotides are TGTGCCAGCAGTCCCCGGGGGGGCAGGGGAACCTACGAGCAGTACGTC.

The table lists this clonotype with a few counts. The V call is TRBV29-1, the J call TRBJ2-7; the D call may be TRBD1 or TRBD2 (6 bases each). The CDR3 covers 14 residues. The V and J ends lost 6 bases and 3 bases respectively, with 18 bases between them. CDR1 SQVTM and CDR2 ANQGSEA come from the germline V gene. The CDR3 protein is CSVTVPGDIYEQYV. The DNA for the CDR3 is TGCAGCGTAACCGTCCCGGGGGACATCTACGAGCAGTACGTC.

This clonotype has only a few counts. V is TRBV7-2 and J is TRBJ2-3; no reliable D call. This CDR3 comprises 14 residues. V lost 5 bases and J lost 2, with 11 bases in between. The germline V gene has CDR1 SGHTA and CDR2 FQGNSA. Written as DNA, the CDR3 is TGTGCCAGCAGCGACTCAACTTCCACAGATACGCAGTATTTT. It codes for CASSDSTSTDTQYF.

The chain is built from TRBV3-1 and TRBJ2-7; perhaps TRBD2 as D (6 bases). Trimming removed 0 bases from V and 4 bases from J, with 13 bases in between. CDR1 is LGHDT, CDR2 YNNKEL, per germline (reference sequence). This CDR3 is built from 15 residues. The CDR3 loop is CASSQEEGFVYEQYF. CDR3 coding DNA: TGTGCCAGCAGCCAAGAGGAGGGGTTCGTGTACGAGCAGTACTTC.